This record concerns one TCR beta chain sequence. These data are taken from a study of blood T cell repertoires in COVID-19. Turning to the study itself: COVID-19 samples, acute and convalescent, were from the United States, Italy and Spain. Nucleic acid was either cDNA or gDNA, and it came from T cells, B-cell-depleted T cells, or PBMCs.

Authors' processing steps: Nucleated cell number was recorded as an estimate derived from reference gene primer amplification. The method was immunoSEQ multiplex PCR; TCRdb's version includes in-frame clones alone and lacks a portion of them. V and J calls and clone size are given by that table; D and trimming were obtained from the DNA. This table holds under 95,000 clones, 86% found once. This CDR3 comprises 15 residues. V was cut by 5 bases and J by 5 bases, with 15 bases left in between. Per germline, CDR1 SEHNR and CDR2 FQNEAQ (reference sequence). Sequencing was done on a sample of peripheral blood. The receptor was derived from a woman at least 80 years old with acute or convalescent COVID-19. The chain links TRBV7-9 to TRBJ2-2, with D possibly matching TRBD1 (6 bases). CDR3 in amino acids: CASSPAGTKTGELFF. DNA of the CDR3: TGTGCCAGCAGCCCAGCCGGGACAAAAACCGGGGAGCTGTTTTTT.